This record looks at one T cell receptor (beta chain) sequence and its context. The antigen is not known. This specimen comes from a study of T cell responses to AZD1222 COVID-19 vaccine. About the study: Pooling of second doses given at about 4 or about 12 weeks was done. Study-level findings and limits: Increased Spike-specific TCR breadth and depth were observed after two AZD1222 doses.

The protocol was immunoSEQ multiplex PCR, while the TCRdb copy is restricted to in-frame clones and leaves out a portion. The sample records some 150,000 clones, 85% to 95% being singletons. Germline CDR1 reads MNHNY; CDR2 reads SVGAGI (reference sequence). This CDR3 has 13 amino acids. The V end lost 10 bases, the J end lost 2 bases, and 13 bases lay between the germline ends. The TCR originated in an adult in good health. The specimen comprised peripheral blood, sampled on day 0 of AZD1222 vaccination. The V call is TRBV6-6, the J call TRBJ2-3; D may be TRBD1 (6 bases). Here the CDR3 DNA reads TGTGCCAACAGGGCAGGGAACACAGATACGCAGTATTTT. Protein sequence: CANRAGNTDTQYF.